This TCR beta chain was sequenced in a study of blood T cells in healthy people across ages. Per the germline V gene, CDR1 is LGHNA and CDR2 is YSLEER. J was trimmed by 1 base and V by 1 base; bases with no gene match: 15. The CDR3 sequence is 21 residues long. For the second PCR, which ran for about 6 to 12 cycles, a sample-barcoded 5' primer and a J-beta primer mix were used. Every cDNA molecule bore a tag from a template-switch adaptor containing 12 random nucleotides. TCRdb ran MiXCR on the 5' RACE reads and lists one entry per CDR3 protein. The profile covers about 400,000 distinct CDR3 sequences, with about 55% appearing a single time and over 40% taken by the ten largest. In this sample, this clonotype turned up a few times.

The receptor was derived from a man in his fifties or sixties in good health. What was sequenced was blood. The gene calls are TRBV4-3 and TRBJ2-3, with TRBD1 matching 12 bases. For the CDR3, the DNA is TGCGCCAGCAGCCAAGTCGTGTTCGGGACAGGGGGCGCGTCAGGCACAGATACGCAGTATTTT. This gives the protein CASSQVVFGTGGASGTDTQYF.